This TCR beta chain was profiled in a study of cytomegalovirus exposure and HLA in healthy donors listed by TCRdb under 2017. Study-level background: An earlier analysis of approximately 640 of the donors reported approximately 270 Gb of sequence data and some 120 million unique TCR beta sequences from about 179 million T cells. The T cell repertoires of 666 subjects were profiled by immunosequencing and related to cytomegalovirus serostatus. In a later analysis, previously published TCR beta repertoires from 600 to 850 donors were re-analyzed and high-resolution HLA genotyping was added so that TCR occurrence patterns could be studied. Both class I and class II loci were covered by HLA typing, at four-digit resolution. Genome-wide SNP genotypes for about 60% of the roughly 700 donors were used in a later genetic analysis, which treated that subset as a discovery cohort. An earlier analysis of around 540 of the donors applied high-throughput TCR beta sequencing to assess whether each TCR beta V gene segment acted as functional or pseudogenic. The number of donors typed differed by locus, with about 629-630 for A, B, C, DRB1 and DQB1, more than 500 for DQA1, over 600 for DPA1, and 472 for DPB1. To predict cytomegalovirus infection status, the study combined high-throughput TCR immunosequencing, statistical association of individual TCRs with disease status, and machine learning. On average, around 240,000 unique TCR beta nucleotide sequences were sequenced per donor among a few hundred genotyped donors of the cohort, with approximately 18% of those sequences being non-productive. A separate validation cohort of approximately 120 different subjects was used in addition to the roughly 720-subject first cohort. Donor age, sex, ethnicity and CMV serostatus were compiled together with the repertoire data. Of the approximately 370 genotyped donors, roughly 76% were placed in the genetic ancestry cluster associated with self-reported Caucasian donors. All discovery cohort repertoires had been generated on a single sequencing platform. An early release that covered roughly 600 HLA-typed donors contained approximately 290 gigabases of sequencing data and 70 million to 100 million unique TCR sequences. The study was designed to test whether signatures of past pathogen exposure could be identified by cataloging public T cell receptors. The later analysis used no new phenotypic data to find candidate immune exposures, relying instead on TCR beta sequences and their occurrence across donors. About 5 DR-DQ haplotypes were handled as single units for association and clustering, since linkage in the cohort was strong.

Library method: the immunoSEQ multiplex PCR assay. For the multiplex PCR, a mixture combining 60 forward primers for TCR Vbeta segments and 13 reverse primers for TCR Jbeta segments was used. The CDR3 region of rearranged TCR beta genes was amplified from genomic DNA by a multiplex PCR assay. The amplified TCR beta libraries were sequenced on the Illumina HiSeq System as 87-base-pair reads. From the authors' description of their analysis: A later analysis tallied roughly 76 million unique TCR beta chains across the approximately 670 repertoires, and around 12 million of those chains were shared by two or more donors. Raw reads were error-corrected and collapsed into unique sequences by a nearest-neighbor algorithm in which closely related sequences were merged to remove PCR and sequencing errors. To assign V, D and J gene segments, CDR3 sequences were aligned to IMGT reference sequences. For a sequence to be retained, a match of at least six nucleotides to both a V gene segment and a J gene segment was required. A rearrangement was called productive if the CDR3 had no stop codons and remained in frame with V and J, and every other rearrangement was called non-productive. CDR3 was defined by IMGT convention, running from the second conserved V-encoded cysteine to the conserved J-encoded phenylalanine. Sequences without an unambiguous match to a single V gene segment were excluded from the earlier analysis of 500 to 700 of the donors. In an earlier analysis of about 590 of the donors, a V segment was called functional when productive rearrangements were above 56.7%, and segregating when the standard deviation between donors exceeded 5%. To diagnose cytomegalovirus status from the catalog of TCR beta chain sequences, a statistical classification framework was built. V and J gene assignment, in a later analysis, came from comparing TCR nucleotide sequences with IMGT/GENE-DB human TR gene sequences. In a later analysis, CDR3 sequences and most-parsimonious VDJ recombination scenarios were assigned using the TCRdist pipeline. A later analysis defined each TCR beta chain by its CDR3 amino acid sequence plus V-gene family, and excluded reads lacking a unique V-gene family. A later analysis removed roughly 590 highly shared, low-generation-probability nucleotide sequences to deal with suspected cross-contamination and a sequencing artifact. For each public chain, a later analysis derived a clonal expansion index from normalized ranks of inferred template counts within each repertoire. In a later analysis, generation probabilities were computed with a VDJ recombination model fitted to out-of-frame rearrangements, and the resulting probabilities were checked against IGoR. A later analysis scored TCR-TCR, TCR-HLA and TCR-CMV co-occurrence with hypergeometric tests, applying a repertoire-size bias correction to TCR pairs. False discovery rates were estimated in a later analysis by permuting HLA or CMV assignments 20 times. In a later analysis, co-occurring TCRs were grouped using DBSCAN, with TCRdist sequence similarity added in when clustering inside HLA-allele-positive subsets. For co-occurrence clustering, repertoires with fewer than 30,000 or more than 120,000 public chains were excluded, along with a handful of repertoires with anomalous nucleotide sharing. This is the immuneACCESS table as TCRdb keeps it, with only in-frame sequences that have V and J called. A part of the clones is gone; compared with another copy, unresolved V genes explain less than half, and the rest is unexplained. Clone size and the V and J calls come from that table; the DNA yielded D and trimming. This sample comprises about 92,000 clones, around four fifths of them detected only once. The ten largest clonotypes hold approximately 7.4% of the sample.

Overall study results and their limits: In a later genetic analysis, fewer N-insertions in productive TCRs were reported among donors in an Asian-associated ancestry cluster than the roughly 700-donor mean. Most TCR sequences were observed very rarely across donors, whereas some public TCRs were present in many individuals. It was suggested by the authors that the approach could potentially be generalized to other disease states and immunological phenotypes. Because counts were too low, roughly 16 rarely observed V segments, including chromosome 9 orphons, were excluded from the earlier analysis of several hundred of the donors. A cluster of highly shared sequence variants was judged likely to represent a technical artifact of the sequencing pipeline. The presence/absence analyses assumed that sequencing depth was roughly uniform across donors, and that assumption may not be true. The cohort was sequenced for TCR beta chains only, and without alpha or paired-chain data the features that could be detected were limited. An earlier analysis of 587 of the donors showed that most TCR beta V segments appeared in productive rearrangements either about 90% or about 30% of the time, which broadly matched IMGT annotations. According to a later analysis, parvovirus B19, influenza, CMV and Epstein-Barr virus appeared linked to several top co-occurrence clusters. In a later analysis, 16,951 TCR beta sequences were associated with specific HLA alleles at a false discovery rate of 0.05. Strong co-occurrence of HLA alleles, especially DR and DQ, made assigning TCR associations to individual alleles difficult. Cytomegalovirus status was reported to be diagnosed by the classifier with high specificity and sensitivity in both the original and validation cohorts. Because HLA typing was missing for some donors at each locus, association tests included only the typed subset. Correlated functional status among segregating V segments might be attributable to linkage disequilibrium, but an unknown experimental factor could not be ruled out. Some IMGT-functional V segments, including TRBV6-2 and TRBV6-3, could not be distinguished by the 87-base-pair reads and were therefore excluded. A further reported finding was that TCR beta sequences accurately predicted the HLA-A and HLA-B alleles for most subjects in the first cohort. The study gave a list of roughly 150 TCR beta chains associated with cytomegalovirus. A later analysis found that most CMV-associated TCR beta chains appeared HLA-restricted, with HLA associations seemingly driven largely by CMV exposure. Compared with equally common non-associated chains, HLA-associated TCR beta chains in a later analysis were more clonally expanded and had lower generation probabilities. CMV serostatus was the only immune exposure information available for the cohort. Three of the identified cytomegalovirus-associated TCR beta chains were confirmed in vitro to be specific for cytomegalovirus antigens. In a later analysis, the rate of TCR association differed among HLA loci, with DRB1 alleles having the most associated TCRs and HLA-C alleles having the fewest. An association between a missense DCLRE1C variant and V-gene and J-gene trimming of TCR beta chains was found in a later genetic analysis and replicated in an independent cohort.

The germline V gene (reference sequence) provides CDR1 MNHEY and CDR2 SMNVEV. The CDR3, from cysteine to phenylalanine, totals 14 residues. The read is trimmed to its CDR3 DNA, 42 bases read in frame from base 1. Germline trimming amounts to 1 base on V and 7 bases on J, with 4 as the count of junction bases outside the gene matches. The cohort comprised some 730 healthy bone marrow donors. At the time of sampling, every cohort member was nominally healthy, though immune exposures that went unrecorded were likely present. The donor was CMV seropositive and belonged to the group of more than 250 seropositive cohort members. Each donor provided a peripheral blood sample, and peripheral blood mononuclear cells were used for TCR beta sequencing. The Qiagen DNeasy Blood Extraction Kit was used to extract genomic DNA from the blood cell samples. To note about this clone: No cognate antigen has been identified for it. Qualities for individual bases were not recorded, and no much larger clone is one base off.

The chain is made from TRBV27 and TRBJ1-5, and TRBD1 matches 7 of the central bases. This TCR came from a man between 45 and 60 years old in good health and CMV-seropositive. The sequenced sample consisted of PBMCs. This receptor carries the CDR3 CASSLYRGGQPQHF. The DNA sequence is as follows: TGTGCCAGCAGTTTATACAGGGGTGGCCAGCCCCAGCATTTT.